One and the same sample provided the 17 T cell receptor beta chains below, sequenced in a study of chemoradiotherapy in HPV16-positive cancers. The assay was immunoSEQ multiplex PCR, and TCRdb's table has in-frame clones only and misses some. The sample comprises fewer than 9,500 clones, less than 75% of which are singletons, and 9.1% rests with the top ten. The sample was gathered from a patient who underwent chemoradiotherapy. All receptors derive from a human donor with HPV-associated anogenital cancer.

This chain joins TRBV9 and TRBJ1-4; D gene unclear. This CDR3 region has 15 residues. The germline V gene encodes CDR1 SGDLS and CDR2 YYNGEE. Trimming left V 0 bases short and J 7 bases short, with 13 bases between. The CDR3 nucleotides are TGTGCCAGCAGCGTAGGGACCATTAATGGTGAAAAACTGTTTTTT. Translated, it gives CASSVGTINGEKLFF. Complete variable domain (other parts from reference TRBV9 and TRBJ1-4): DSGVTQTPKHLITATGQRVTLRCSPRSGDLSVYWYQQSLDQGLQFLIQYYNGEERAKGNILERFSAQQFPDLHSELNLSSLELGDSALYFCASSVGTINGEKLFFGSGTQLSVL.

The chain joins TRBV6-1 to TRBJ1-2; D may be TRBD1 (5 bases). The CDR3 consists of 16 residues. Trimming stripped 0 bases from V and 6 bases from J, with 17 bases between. Per the germline V gene, CDR1 is MNHNS and CDR2 is SASEGT. The CDR3 sequence is CASSEALIGSRDGYTF. DNA for the CDR3: TGTGCCAGCAGTGAAGCCCTCATCGGTAGCAGGGATGGCTACACCTTC.

The gene calls are TRBV7-9 and TRBJ2-7; TRBD1 matches 8 bases. CDR1 and CDR2 (germline): SEHNR, FQNEAQ (reference sequence). This CDR3 region has 15 residues. J was trimmed by 3 bases and V by 5 bases; bases with no gene match: 9. CDR3 region: CASSQRQGTDYEQYF. CDR3 DNA sequence: TGTGCCAGCAGCCAGAGACAGGGGACCGACTACGAGCAGTACTTC.

The rearrangement joins TRBV2 to TRBJ2-1; D ambiguous. Deletions cut 5 bases from V and 6 bases from J, with 8 bases between. The CDR3 sequence is 12 residues long. Per the germline V gene, CDR1 is SNHLY and CDR2 is FYNNEI. CDR3 nucleotide sequence: TGTGCCAGCAGTATCTCCCTCAATGAGCAGTTCTTC. Amino acids: CASSISLNEQFF.

CDR3: CASSLAAGRSTDTQYF. The CDR3 nucleotides read TGTGCCAGCAGCTTGGCCGCAGGGAGGAGCACAGATACGCAGTATTTT. This chain connects TRBV5-8 to TRBJ2-3; possibly TRBD2 for D (6 bases). The CDR3 totals 16 residues. The germline V and J ends were trimmed by 0 bases and 0 bases, with 11 bases remaining between them. Per the germline V gene, CDR1 is SGHTS and CDR2 is YDEGEE.

The chain uses TRBV6-4 and TRBJ2-3, with D perhaps TRBD1 or TRBD2 (5 bases each). This CDR3 comprises 16 residues. Germline V gives CDR1 MRHNA, CDR2 SNTAGT. V was clipped by 5 bases and J by 3 bases, with 18 bases between them. CDR3 protein: CASSRTGGVGTDTQYF. DNA of the CDR3: TGTGCCAGCAGTAGAACAGGAGGAGTGGGGACAGATACGCAGTATTTT.

V usage is TRBV27 and J usage is TRBJ2-3; 12 bases fit TRBD2. CDR3 length equals 17 residues. Germline assignment: CDR1 MNHEY and CDR2 SMNVEV (reference sequence). Trimming removed 6 bases from V and 6 bases from J; junction bases left unmatched: 13. The CDR3 nucleotides read TGTGCCAGCAGGATATCTAGCGGGGGGGGCCTGTGGGATACGCAGTATTTT. Translated, it gives CASRISSGGGLWDTQYF.

This clone was counted a single time. In DNA form, the CDR3 reads TGTGCCAGCAGCTTAGGGAGGGACGGCTACACCTTC. Translating it yields CASSLGRDGYTF. The genes are TRBV11-2 and TRBJ1-2; D possibly corresponds to TRBD1 (5 bases). CDR3 length: 12 amino acids. The V gene lost 1 base and the J gene lost 8 bases, with 8 bases spanning the gap. Germline-derived CDR1 and CDR2 are SGHAT and FQNNGV.

This clone was observed a handful of times. This rearrangement joins TRBV11-2 to TRBJ2-2; 8 bases match TRBD2. The V and J ends lost 5 bases and 5 bases, in that order; junction bases with no gene match: 10. CDR1 and CDR2 from the germline V gene are SGHAT and FQNNGV. The CDR3 sequence is 16 residues long. The CDR3 sequence: CASSDLGGAGTGELFF. CDR3 sequence (DNA): TGTGCCAGCAGCGACCTCGGGGGGGCCGGGACCGGGGAGCTGTTTTTT. The full variable domain, with the rest looked up from reference TRBV11-2 and TRBJ2-2, is EAGVAQSPRYKIIEKRQSVAFWCNPISGHATLYWYQQILGQGPKLLIQFQNNGVVDDSQLPKDRFSAERLKGVDSTLKIQPAKLEDSAVYLCASSDLGGAGTGELFFGEGSRLTVL.

V and J are TRBV9 and TRBJ2-7; D is undetermined. The CDR3 has 13 amino acids. Between the trimmed V and J ends, which lost 3 bases and 2 bases, there was a span of 9 bases. The V gene's germline CDR1 is SGDLS and CDR2 YYNGEE. CDR3 residues: CASSEEPAYEQYF. CDR3 sequence (DNA): TGTGCCAGCAGCGAGGAACCAGCCTACGAGCAGTACTTC.

The rearrangement links TRBV2 to TRBJ2-1; 8 positions agree with TRBD2. The CDR3 is 15 residues long. V lost 5 bases to trimming and J lost 1 base; unmatched junction nucleotides: 4. The germline V gene encodes CDR1 SNHLY and CDR2 FYNNEI. The CDR3 loop reads CASSSSGLSYNEQFF. As DNA, the CDR3 is TGTGCCAGCAGTTCTAGCGGGCTTTCCTACAATGAGCAGTTCTTC.

V usage is TRBV11-2 and J usage is TRBJ2-1; TRBD2 matches 9 bases. CDR3 length equals 14 residues. V trimming: 4 bases; J trimming: 6 bases; junction bases outside the gene matches: 4. Germline-derived CDR1 and CDR2 are SGHAT and FQNNGV. Here the CDR3 DNA reads TGTGCCAGCAGCTCGGGACTAGCAGGCAATGAGCAGTTCTTC. Translated, it gives CASSSGLAGNEQFF.

The chain recombines TRBV7-2 with TRBJ2-1; D may correspond to TRBD1 or TRBD2 (6 bases each). This CDR3 has 15 amino acids. The germline gives CDR1 SGHTA, CDR2 FQGNSA. Trimming stripped 2 bases from V and 7 bases from J, with 15 bases between. The CDR3, as DNA: TGTGCCAGCAGCTTAACTTTAGGGGGGAGGAATGAGCAGTTCTTC. It is translated as CASSLTLGGRNEQFF.

J is TRBJ1-2 and V is TRBV7-2; D not resolved. Germline assignment: CDR1 SGHTA and CDR2 FQGNSA. This CDR3 region has 14 residues. V was trimmed by 0 bases and J by 8 bases, leaving 13 bases between them. For the CDR3, the DNA is TGTGCCAGCAGCTTAGCTAGGACGGGAATGGGCTACACCTTC. This translates into CASSLARTGMGYTF.

The chain combines TRBV12-5 with TRBJ1-3; D unresolved. The CDR3 runs 11 residues. Per germline, CDR1 LGHNT and CDR2 FRNRAP. Trimming shortened V by 2 bases and J by 7 bases, and 3 bases separated the two germline ends. CDR3 sequence reads: CASGLYNTIYF. The CDR3 DNA sequence: TGTGCTAGTGGTTTGTACAACACCATATATTTT.

This clone was picked up a small number of times. The chain links TRBV19 to TRBJ1-2; 7 bases fit TRBD1. This CDR3 is 16 amino acids long. Losses at the gene ends were 8 bases for V and 3 bases for J; bases not matched to a gene: 15. Germline CDR1 is LNHDA and CDR2 is SQIVND (reference sequence). Here the CDR3 reads CASSHRGSAEDYGYTF. The CDR3 DNA reads TGTGCCAGTTCTCACAGGGGAAGCGCTGAGGACTATGGCTACACCTTC.

This chain links TRBV7-8 with TRBJ2-1; the D call may be TRBD1 or TRBD2 (6 bases each). Trimming took off 1 base at V and 12 bases at J, with 22 bases between the two ends. Per germline, CDR1 SGHVS and CDR2 FQNEAQ. The CDR3 has 16 residues. The CDR3 DNA sequence: TGTGCCAGCAGCTTAGGAGGACGGGGGCGCTCCGGCCGGCAGTTCTTC. This encodes CASSLGGRGRSGRQFF.